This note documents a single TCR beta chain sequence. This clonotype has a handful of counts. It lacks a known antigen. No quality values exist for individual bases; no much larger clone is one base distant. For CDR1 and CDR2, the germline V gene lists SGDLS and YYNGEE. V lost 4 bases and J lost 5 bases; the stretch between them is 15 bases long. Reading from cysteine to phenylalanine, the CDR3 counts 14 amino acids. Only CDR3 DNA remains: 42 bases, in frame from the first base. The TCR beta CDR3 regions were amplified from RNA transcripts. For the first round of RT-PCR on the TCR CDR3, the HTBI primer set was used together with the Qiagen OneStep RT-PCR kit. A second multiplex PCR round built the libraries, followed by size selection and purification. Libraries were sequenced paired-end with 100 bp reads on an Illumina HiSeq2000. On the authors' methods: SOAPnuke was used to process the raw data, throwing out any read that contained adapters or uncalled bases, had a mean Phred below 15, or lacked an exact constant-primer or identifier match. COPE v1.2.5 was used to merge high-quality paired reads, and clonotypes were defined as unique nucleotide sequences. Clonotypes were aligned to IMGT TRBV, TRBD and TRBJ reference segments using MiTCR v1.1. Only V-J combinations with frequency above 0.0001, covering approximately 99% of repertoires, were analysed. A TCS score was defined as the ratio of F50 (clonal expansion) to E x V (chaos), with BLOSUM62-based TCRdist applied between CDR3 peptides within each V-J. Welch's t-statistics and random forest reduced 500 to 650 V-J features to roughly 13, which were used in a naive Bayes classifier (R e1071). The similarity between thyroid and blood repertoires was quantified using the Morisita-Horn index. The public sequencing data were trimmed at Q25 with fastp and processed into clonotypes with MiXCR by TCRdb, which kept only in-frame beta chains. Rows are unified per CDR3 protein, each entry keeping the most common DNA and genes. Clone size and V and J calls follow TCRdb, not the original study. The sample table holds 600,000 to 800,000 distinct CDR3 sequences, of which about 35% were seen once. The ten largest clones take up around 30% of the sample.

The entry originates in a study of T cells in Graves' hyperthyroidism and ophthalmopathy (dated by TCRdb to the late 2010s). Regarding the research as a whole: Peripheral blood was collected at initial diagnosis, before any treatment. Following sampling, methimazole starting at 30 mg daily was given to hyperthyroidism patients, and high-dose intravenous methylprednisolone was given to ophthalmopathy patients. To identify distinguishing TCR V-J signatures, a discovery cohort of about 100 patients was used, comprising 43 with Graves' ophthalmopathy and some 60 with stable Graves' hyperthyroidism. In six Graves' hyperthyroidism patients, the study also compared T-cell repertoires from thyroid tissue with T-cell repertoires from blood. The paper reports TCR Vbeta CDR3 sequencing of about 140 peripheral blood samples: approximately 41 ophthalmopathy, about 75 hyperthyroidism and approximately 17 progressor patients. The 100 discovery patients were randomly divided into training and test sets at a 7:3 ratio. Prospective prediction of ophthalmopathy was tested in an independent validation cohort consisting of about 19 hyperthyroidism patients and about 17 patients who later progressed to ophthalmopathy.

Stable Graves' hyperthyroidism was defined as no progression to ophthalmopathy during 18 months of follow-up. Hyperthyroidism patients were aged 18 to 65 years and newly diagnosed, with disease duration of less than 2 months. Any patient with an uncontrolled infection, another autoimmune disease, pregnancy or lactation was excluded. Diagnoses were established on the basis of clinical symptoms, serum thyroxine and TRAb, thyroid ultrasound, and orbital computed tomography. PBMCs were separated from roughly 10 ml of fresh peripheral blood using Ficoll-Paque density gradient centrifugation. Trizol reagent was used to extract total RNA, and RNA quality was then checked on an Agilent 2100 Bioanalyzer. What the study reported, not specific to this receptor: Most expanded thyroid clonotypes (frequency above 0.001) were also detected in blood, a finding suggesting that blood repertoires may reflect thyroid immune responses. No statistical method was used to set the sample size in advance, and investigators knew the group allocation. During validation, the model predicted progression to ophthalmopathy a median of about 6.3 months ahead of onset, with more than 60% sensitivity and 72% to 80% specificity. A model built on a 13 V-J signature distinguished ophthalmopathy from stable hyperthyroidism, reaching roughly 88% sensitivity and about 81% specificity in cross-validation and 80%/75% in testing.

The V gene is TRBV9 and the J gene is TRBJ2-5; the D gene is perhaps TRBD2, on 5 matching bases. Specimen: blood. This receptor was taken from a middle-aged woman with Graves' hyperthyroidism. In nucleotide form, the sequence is TGTGCCAGCAGCACAGAGATCGAGGGCGAGACCCAGTACTTC. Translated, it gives CASSTEIEGETQYF.